This passage covers 19 T cell receptor beta chains from one sample sequenced in a study of blood T cell repertoires in COVID-19. The assay was immunoSEQ multiplex PCR, and TCRdb's table has in-frame clones only and misses some. The sample shows around 200,000 clones, around 84% of them seen only once. The sequenced sample was PBMCs or T cells enriched from blood (not recorded which). These receptors were collected from a woman aged 40 to 50 with acute COVID-19.

V gene TRBV29-1 combines with J gene TRBJ1-2; 9 nucleotides align to TRBD1. V gave up 6 bases and J gave up 0 bases; unmatched junction bases: 2. CDR1 and CDR2 (germline): SQVTM, ANQGSEA. The CDR3 length is 13 residues. CDR3 amino acids: CSVGQGSNYGYTF. CDR3 nucleotide sequence: TGCAGCGTGGGACAGGGTTCTAACTATGGCTACACCTTC.

V is TRBV3-1 (or the pseudogene TRBV3-2) and J is TRBJ1-5; 7 positions agree with TRBD1. The germline V gene encodes CDR1 LGHDT and CDR2 YNNKEL (reference sequence). The CDR3 covers 16 residues. V trimming: 1 base; J trimming: 5 bases; junction bases outside the gene matches: 8. As DNA, the CDR3 is TGTGCCAGCAGCCAAGGCCAGGGGGTGCCTTATCAGCCCCAGCATTTT. It encodes CASSQGQGVPYQPQHF.

This chain uses TRBV7-9 with TRBJ1-2, with TRBD1 matching over 10 bases. V shed 1 base, J shed 4 bases, and the junction held 3 bases outside the gene matches. Germline loops: CDR1 SEHNR, CDR2 FQNEAQ (reference sequence). CDR3 size: 15 residues. CDR3 region: CASSLGTGGRYGYTF. The CDR3 DNA reads TGTGCCAGCAGCTTAGGGACAGGGGGACGCTATGGCTACACCTTC.

The chain links TRBV7-2 to TRBJ2-3; D gene uncertain. The CDR3 length is 16 residues. Looked up from germline, CDR1 is SGHTA and CDR2 is FQGNSA. Trimming removed 1 base at V and 0 bases at J, with 11 bases between. Here the CDR3 reads CASSLGSGVSTDTQYF. The CDR3 DNA sequence: TGTGCCAGCAGCTTAGGGTCCGGAGTTAGCACAGATACGCAGTATTTT.

The chain recombines TRBV4-2 with TRBJ2-1; perhaps TRBD1 as D (5 bases). V was pared by 1 base and J by 8 bases, with 18 bases between. Germline assignment: CDR1 LGHNA and CDR2 YNFKEQ. The CDR3 length is 16 residues. For the CDR3, the DNA is TGTGCCAGCAGCCAAGCTAGGGGTTTGAGGTCCCATGAGCAGTTCTTC. Translation gives CASSQARGLRSHEQFF.

The rearrangement links TRBV28 to TRBJ1-5; weak D call: TRBD1 (6 bases). Germline values: CDR1 MDHEN, CDR2 SYDVKM. Trimming shortened V by 5 bases and J by 6 bases, and 11 bases separated the two germline ends. The CDR3 has 13 residues. CDR3 sequence: CASSPRDIQPQHF. Written as DNA, the CDR3 is TGTGCCAGCAGTCCACGGGACATTCAGCCCCAGCATTTT.

The rearrangement links TRBV27 to TRBJ1-3, with a tentative D call TRBD1 (6 bases). CDR3 size: 14 residues. Trimming stripped 3 bases from V and 2 bases from J, with 8 bases between. The V gene's germline CDR1 is MNHEY and CDR2 SMNVEV (reference sequence). In DNA, the CDR3 is TGTGCCAGCAGTTTGGGGGCTACTGGAAACACCATATATTTT. Encoded protein: CASSLGATGNTIYF.

The rearrangement uses TRBV28 and TRBJ1-5, with 8 bases matching TRBD1. This CDR3 has 17 amino acids. V lost 5 bases and J lost 4; bases outside the gene matches: 13. CDR1 and CDR2 (germline): MDHEN, SYDVKM. CDR3 coding DNA: TGTGCCAGCAGTACTTGGACAGGGCAGGGGAGGAATCAGCCCCAGCATTTT. Translating it yields CASSTWTGQGRNQPQHF.

This clone was detected once. This chain uses TRBV6-5 with TRBJ1-1, with TRBD1 matching over 7 bases. V lost 6 bases to trimming and J lost 0 bases; unmatched junction nucleotides: 7. The CDR3 has 15 residues. CDR1 is MNHEY and CDR2 is SVGAGI in the germline V gene. CDR3 DNA sequence: TGTGCCAGCAGGGGTCGGACAGGTCTGAACACTGAAGCTTTCTTT. This gives the protein CASRGRTGLNTEAFF.

The J gene is TRBJ2-7, the V gene TRBV5-1; TRBD2 is a possible D gene (6 bases). V was pared by 2 bases and J by 11 bases, with 23 bases between. Germline V gives CDR1 SGHRS, CDR2 YFSETQ. The CDR3 has 15 amino acids. The CDR3: CASSLQPGTQTGEYF. The CDR3 nucleotides read TGCGCCAGCAGCTTACAACCGGGGACTCAGACGGGGGAGTACTTC.

V and J are TRBV28 and TRBJ1-2; D is unclear. This CDR3 is 14 amino acids long. CDR1 is MDHEN, CDR2 SYDVKM, per germline. The V and J ends lost 3 bases and 2 bases respectively, with 10 bases between them. This CDR3 reads CASSLAGTNYGYTF. In DNA, the CDR3 is TGTGCCAGCAGTTTGGCGGGTACCAACTATGGCTACACCTTC.

The chain is built from TRBV19 and TRBJ1-2; the D is unclear. This CDR3 is 15 amino acids long. CDR1 and CDR2 from the germline V gene are LNHDA and SQIVND (reference sequence). The V and J ends lost 8 bases and 5 bases respectively, with 21 bases between them. The CDR3: CASLLREARGYGYTF. The CDR3 DNA reads as TGTGCCAGTCTACTCCGGGAGGCCCGAGGGTATGGCTACACCTTC.

The chain has TRBV28 and TRBJ1-3; D is perhaps TRBD1 (6 bases). The V gene's germline CDR1 is MDHEN and CDR2 SYDVKM. This CDR3 is 15 amino acids long. V was cut by 6 bases and J by 3 bases, with 15 bases left in between. CDR3 residues: CASSRTNRVGNTIYF. CDR3 coding DNA: TGTGCCAGCAGCCGCACAAACAGGGTTGGAAACACCATATATTTT. The full variable domain, its missing parts supplied by reference TRBV28 and TRBJ1-3, is DVKVTQSSRYLVKRTGEKVFLECVQDMDHENMFWYRQDPGLGLRLIYFSYDVKMKEKGDIPEGYSVSREKKERFSLILESASTNQTSMYLCASSRTNRVGNTIYFGEGSWLTVV.

This sequence joins TRBV7-9 and TRBJ2-7, with TRBD1 matching over 9 bases. V shed 2 bases and J 3 bases; nucleotides not matched to a gene: 11. CDR3 length equals 17 residues. The germline V gene has CDR1 SEHNR and CDR2 FQNEAQ (reference sequence). CDR3 region: CASSLTTGTGIHYEQYF. The CDR3 nucleotides read TGTGCCAGCAGCTTAACCACCGGGACAGGGATCCACTACGAGCAGTACTTC.

This clone was seen only once. The gene calls are TRBV5-4 and TRBJ1-4; 7 bases fit TRBD1. Germline lookup yields CDR1 SGHNT and CDR2 YYREEE (reference sequence). The CDR3 is 14 residues long. V was pared by 4 bases and J by 5 bases, with 5 bases of the junction left unmatched. Here the CDR3 DNA reads TGTGCCAGCAGCAGGGACAGCCTCAATGAAAAACTGTTTTTT. Amino acids: CASSRDSLNEKLFF.

This chain uses TRBV28 with TRBJ1-1, with 8 bases that match TRBD1. J lost 0 bases, V lost 5 bases, and 5 bases had no gene match. Germline lookup yields CDR1 MDHEN and CDR2 SYDVKM. The CDR3 length is 15 residues. Here the CDR3 DNA reads TGTGCCAGCAGTCGGACAGGGACCATGAACACTGAAGCTTTCTTT. Amino acid sequence: CASSRTGTMNTEAFF.

The chain uses TRBV28 and TRBJ2-3; no clear D gene. CDR1 and CDR2 from the germline V gene are MDHEN and SYDVKM. The V end lost 2 bases, the J end lost 0 bases, and 9 bases lay between the germline ends. The CDR3 consists of 15 residues. This CDR3 reads CASSLAGKSTDTQYF. The CDR3 DNA is TGTGCCAGCAGTTTAGCAGGAAAGAGCACAGATACGCAGTATTTT.

This clone was detected only a few times. V gene TRBV29-1 combines with J gene TRBJ1-2; D is ambiguous. Germline CDR1 and CDR2: SQVTM and ANQGSEA. The CDR3 totals 16 residues. V lost 0 bases to trimming and J lost 0 bases, with 14 bases between them. CDR3 in amino acids: CSVEDLVTPSNYGYTF. The DNA for the CDR3 is TGCAGCGTTGAAGATCTCGTGACACCATCTAACTATGGCTACACCTTC.

The CDR3 reads CATSRGNQGWGEAQYF. CDR3 DNA sequence: TGTGCCACCAGCAGAGGGAACCAGGGTTGGGGTGAGGCCCAGTACTTC. V usage is TRBV15 and J usage is TRBJ2-5; a weak D match, TRBD1 (5 bases). CDR3 length equals 16 residues. V was clipped by 1 base and J by 9 bases, with 21 bases between them. CDR1 LNHNV and CDR2 YYDKDF come from the germline V gene (reference sequence).